This record covers a single T cell receptor beta chain. The data originate from a study of shared clonotypes between healthy human individuals. Terminally differentiated effector memory CD45RA+ cells were left out of the naive CD8 fraction, which was CD45RO-negative and positively selected for CCR7. Deep was the level at which the assay was run. The sorted-subset replicate PCRs were given around 200 ng DNA, which is tens of thousands of T cell genomes. Assay used: immunoSEQ multiplex PCR; TCRdb lists only in-frame clones, some missing. This table holds more than 2 million clones, approximately 94% found once. Germline V CDR1 and CDR2: MDHEN, SYDVKM. The germline V and J ends were trimmed by 1 base and 2 bases, with 8 bases remaining between them. The CDR3 is made up of 14 amino acids.

The TCR comes from a man aged 18 to 35 in good health. The rearrangement uses TRBV28 and TRBJ2-5; TRBD2 might be the D (6 bases). Sequences were obtained from naive CD8+ T cells sorted from blood. The CDR3 coding sequence is TGTGCCAGCAGTTTATTCGGGGGACAAGAGACCCAGTACTTC. This encodes CASSLFGGQETQYF.